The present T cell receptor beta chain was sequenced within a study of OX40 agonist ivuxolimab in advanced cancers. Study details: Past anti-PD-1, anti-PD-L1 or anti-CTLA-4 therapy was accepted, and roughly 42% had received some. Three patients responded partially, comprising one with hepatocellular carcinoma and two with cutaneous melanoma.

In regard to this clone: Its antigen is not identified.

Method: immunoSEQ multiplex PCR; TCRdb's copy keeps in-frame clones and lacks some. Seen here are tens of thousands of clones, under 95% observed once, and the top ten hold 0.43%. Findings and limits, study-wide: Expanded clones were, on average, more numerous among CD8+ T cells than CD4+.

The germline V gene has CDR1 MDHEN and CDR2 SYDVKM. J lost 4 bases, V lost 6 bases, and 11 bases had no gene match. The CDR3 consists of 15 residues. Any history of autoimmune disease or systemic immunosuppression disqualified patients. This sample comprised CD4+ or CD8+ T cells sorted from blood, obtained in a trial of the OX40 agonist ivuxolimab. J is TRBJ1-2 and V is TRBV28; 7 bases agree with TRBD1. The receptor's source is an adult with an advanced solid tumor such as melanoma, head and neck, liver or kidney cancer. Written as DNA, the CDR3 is TGTGCCAGCAGCCTGGGGGGACAGAGTGCCTATGGCTACACCTTC. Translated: CASSLGGQSAYGYTF.